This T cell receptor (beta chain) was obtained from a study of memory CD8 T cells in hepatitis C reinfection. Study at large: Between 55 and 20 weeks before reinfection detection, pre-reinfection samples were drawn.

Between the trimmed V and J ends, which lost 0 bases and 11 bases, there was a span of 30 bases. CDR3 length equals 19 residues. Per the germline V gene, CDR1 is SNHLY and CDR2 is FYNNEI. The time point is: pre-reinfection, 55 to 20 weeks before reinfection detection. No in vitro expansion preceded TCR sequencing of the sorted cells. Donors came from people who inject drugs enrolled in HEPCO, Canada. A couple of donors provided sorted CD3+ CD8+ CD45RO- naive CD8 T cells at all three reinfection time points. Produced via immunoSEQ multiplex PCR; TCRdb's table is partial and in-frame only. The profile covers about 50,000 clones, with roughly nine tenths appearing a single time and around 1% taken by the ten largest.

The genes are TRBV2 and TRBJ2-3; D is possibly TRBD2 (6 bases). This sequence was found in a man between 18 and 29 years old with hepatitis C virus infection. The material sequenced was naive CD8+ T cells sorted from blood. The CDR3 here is CASSEAGGTSGAHRIGQYF. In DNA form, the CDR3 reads TGTGCCAGCAGTGAAGCGGGGGGAACGTCCGGCGCCCACAGGATAGGGCAGTATTTT.